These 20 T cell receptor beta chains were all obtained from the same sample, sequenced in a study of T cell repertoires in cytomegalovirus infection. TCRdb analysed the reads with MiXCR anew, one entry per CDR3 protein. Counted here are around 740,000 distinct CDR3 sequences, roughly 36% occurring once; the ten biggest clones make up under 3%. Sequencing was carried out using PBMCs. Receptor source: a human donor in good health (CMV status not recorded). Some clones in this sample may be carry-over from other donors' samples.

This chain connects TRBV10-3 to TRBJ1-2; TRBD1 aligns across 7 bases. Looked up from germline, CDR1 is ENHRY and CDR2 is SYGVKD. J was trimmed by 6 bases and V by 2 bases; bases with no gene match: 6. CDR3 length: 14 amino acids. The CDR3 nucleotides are TGTGCCATCAGTGAGAACGTCGGGACAGATGGCTACACCTTC. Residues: CAISENVGTDGYTF.

CDR3 sequence (DNA): TGTGCCAGCAGCGCCACTAGCGGGGACCCCTACGAGCAGTACTTC. It translates to CASSATSGDPYEQYF. The V call is TRBV6-1, the J call TRBJ2-7, with 10 nucleotides matching TRBD2. This CDR3 region has 15 residues. After removal of 6 bases from V and 2 bases from J, the junction contained 7 bases not matched to a gene. Germline V gene sequence: CDR1 MNHNS, CDR2 SASEGT.

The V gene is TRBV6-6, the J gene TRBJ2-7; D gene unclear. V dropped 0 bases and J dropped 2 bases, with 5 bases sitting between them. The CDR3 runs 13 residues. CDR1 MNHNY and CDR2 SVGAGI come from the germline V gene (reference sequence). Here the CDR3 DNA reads TGTGCCAGCAGTTACTCGAACGCCTACGAGCAGTACTTC. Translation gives CASSYSNAYEQYF.

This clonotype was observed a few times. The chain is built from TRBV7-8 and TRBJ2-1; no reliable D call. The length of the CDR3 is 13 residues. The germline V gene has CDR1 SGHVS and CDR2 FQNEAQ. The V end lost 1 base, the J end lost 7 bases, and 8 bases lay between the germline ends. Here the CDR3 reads CASSLGRKNEQFF. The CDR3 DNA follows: TGTGCCAGCAGCTTAGGACGGAAAAATGAGCAGTTCTTC. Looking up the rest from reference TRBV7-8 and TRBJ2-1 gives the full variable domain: GAGVSQSPRYKVAKRGQDVALRCDPISGHVSLFWYQQALGQGPEFLTYFQNEAQLDKSGLPSDRFFAERPEGSVSTLKIQRTQQEDSAVYLCASSLGRKNEQFFGPGTRLTVL.

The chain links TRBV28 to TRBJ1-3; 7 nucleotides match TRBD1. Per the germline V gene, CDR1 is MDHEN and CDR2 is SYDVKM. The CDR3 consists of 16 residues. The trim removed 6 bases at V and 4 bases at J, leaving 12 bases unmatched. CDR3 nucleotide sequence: TGTGCCAGCAGCAGGCCCGACAGGGTGGGCGGAAACACCATATATTTT. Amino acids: CASSRPDRVGGNTIYF.

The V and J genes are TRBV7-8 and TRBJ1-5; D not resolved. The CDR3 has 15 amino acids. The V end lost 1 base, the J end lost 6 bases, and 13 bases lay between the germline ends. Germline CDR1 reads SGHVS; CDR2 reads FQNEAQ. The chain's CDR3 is CASSLEAGIGQPQHF. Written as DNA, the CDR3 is TGTGCCAGCAGCTTAGAGGCGGGGATCGGTCAGCCCCAGCATTTT.

The CDR3 sequence is CASGSGQSPYEQYF. CDR3 coding DNA: TGTGCCAGCGGCTCAGGACAGAGCCCCTACGAGCAGTACTTC. The chain combines TRBV27 with TRBJ2-7; D perhaps matches TRBD1 (6 bases). The CDR3 is made up of 14 amino acids. Germline CDR1 MNHEY, CDR2 SMNVEV (reference sequence). V dropped 8 bases and J dropped 2 bases, with 16 bases sitting between them.

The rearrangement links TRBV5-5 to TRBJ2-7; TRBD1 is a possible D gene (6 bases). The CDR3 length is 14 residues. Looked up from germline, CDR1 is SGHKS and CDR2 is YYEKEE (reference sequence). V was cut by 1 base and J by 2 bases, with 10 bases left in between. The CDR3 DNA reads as TGTGCCAGCAGCTTGCAGGGGTTGCCCTACGAGCAGTACTTC. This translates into CASSLQGLPYEQYF.

The CDR3 protein is CASRVRQGNNQPQHF. Here the CDR3 DNA reads TGTGCCAGCAGGGTTAGACAGGGAAACAATCAGCCCCAGCATTTT. The chain combines TRBV7-9 with TRBJ1-5; 7 nucleotides match TRBD1. Trimming cost V 6 bases and J 3 bases; bases outside gene matches: 8. The CDR3 length is 15 residues. Germline V gene data show CDR1 as SEHNR and CDR2 as FQNEAQ (reference sequence).

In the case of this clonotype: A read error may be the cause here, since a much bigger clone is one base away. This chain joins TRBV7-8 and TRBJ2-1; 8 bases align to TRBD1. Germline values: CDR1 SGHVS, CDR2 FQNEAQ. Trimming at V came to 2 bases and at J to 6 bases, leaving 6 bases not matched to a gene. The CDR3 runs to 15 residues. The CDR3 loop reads CASSLHGTGGNEQFF. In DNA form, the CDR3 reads TGTGCCAGCAGCTTACACGGGACAGGTGGCAATGAGCAGTTCTTC.

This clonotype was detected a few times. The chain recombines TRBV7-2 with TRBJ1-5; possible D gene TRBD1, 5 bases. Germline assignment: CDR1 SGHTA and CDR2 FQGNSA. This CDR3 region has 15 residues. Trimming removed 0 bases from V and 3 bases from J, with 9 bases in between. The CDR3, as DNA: TGTGCCAGCAGCTTAGCGCCGGGACCCAATCAGCCCCAGCATTTT. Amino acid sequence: CASSLAPGPNQPQHF.

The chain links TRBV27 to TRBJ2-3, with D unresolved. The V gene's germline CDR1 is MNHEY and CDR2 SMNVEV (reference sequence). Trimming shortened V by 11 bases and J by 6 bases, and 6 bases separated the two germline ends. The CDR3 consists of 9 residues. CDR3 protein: CAVPDTQYF. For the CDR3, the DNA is TGTGCCGTCCCGGATACGCAGTATTTT.

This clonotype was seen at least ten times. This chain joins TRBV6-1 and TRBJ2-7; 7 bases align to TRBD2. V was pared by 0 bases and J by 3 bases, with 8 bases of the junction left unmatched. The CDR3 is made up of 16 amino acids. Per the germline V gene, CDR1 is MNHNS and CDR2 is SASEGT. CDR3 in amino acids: CASSEAGLELGYEQYF. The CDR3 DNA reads TGTGCCAGCAGTGAAGCCGGACTAGAGTTAGGCTACGAGCAGTACTTC.

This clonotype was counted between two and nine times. This CDR3 is CASAYTPGQGYYEQYF. CDR3 in DNA: TGTGCCAGCGCCTACACCCCGGGACAGGGCTATTACGAGCAGTACTTC. The chain couples TRBV28 to TRBJ2-7; 9 bases are a match to TRBD1. Trimming cost V 8 bases and J 4 bases; bases outside gene matches: 15. The germline CDR1 and CDR2 sequences are MDHEN and SYDVKM. The length of the CDR3 is 16 residues.

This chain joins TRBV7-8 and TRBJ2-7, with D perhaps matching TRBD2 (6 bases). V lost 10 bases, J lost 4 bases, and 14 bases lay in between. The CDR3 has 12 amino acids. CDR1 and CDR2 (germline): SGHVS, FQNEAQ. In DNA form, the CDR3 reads TGTGCCACCGGGGGTAGGGCGTACGAGCAGTACTTC. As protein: CATGGRAYEQYF. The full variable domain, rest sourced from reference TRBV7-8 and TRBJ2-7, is GAGVSQSPRYKVAKRGQDVALRCDPISGHVSLFWYQQALGQGPEFLTYFQNEAQLDKSGLPSDRFFAERPEGSVSTLKIQRTQQEDSAVYLCATGGRAYEQYFGPGTRLTVT.

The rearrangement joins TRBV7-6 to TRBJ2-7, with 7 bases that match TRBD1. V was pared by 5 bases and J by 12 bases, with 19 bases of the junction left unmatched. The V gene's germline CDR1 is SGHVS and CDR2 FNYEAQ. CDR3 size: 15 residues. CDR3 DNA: TGTGCCAGCAGCAACACCAGAGGACAGGAGACCTCCCCGTACTTC. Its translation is CASSNTRGQETSPYF.

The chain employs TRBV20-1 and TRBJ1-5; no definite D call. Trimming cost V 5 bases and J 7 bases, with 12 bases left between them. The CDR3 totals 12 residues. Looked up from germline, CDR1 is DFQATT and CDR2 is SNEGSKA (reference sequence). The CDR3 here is CSASDLRQPQHF. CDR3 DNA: TGCAGTGCTTCGGATCTCAGACAGCCCCAGCATTTT.

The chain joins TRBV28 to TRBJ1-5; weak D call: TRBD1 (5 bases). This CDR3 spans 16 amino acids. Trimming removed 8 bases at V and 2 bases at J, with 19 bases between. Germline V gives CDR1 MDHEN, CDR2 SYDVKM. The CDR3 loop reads CASSAGWGRRNQPQHF. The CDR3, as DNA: TGTGCCAGCTCTGCTGGGTGGGGCAGACGCAATCAGCCCCAGCATTTT.

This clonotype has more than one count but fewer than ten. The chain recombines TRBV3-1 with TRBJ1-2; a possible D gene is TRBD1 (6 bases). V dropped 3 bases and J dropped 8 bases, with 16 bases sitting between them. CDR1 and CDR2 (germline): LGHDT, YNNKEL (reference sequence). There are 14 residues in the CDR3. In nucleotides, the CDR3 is TGTGCCAGCAGCCAGGGGGGTAGGACAGAAGGCTACACCTTC. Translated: CASSQGGRTEGYTF.

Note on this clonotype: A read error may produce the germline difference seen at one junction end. The CDR3 reads CASSPGVASLTGELFF. The DNA for the CDR3 is TGTGCTAGCAGCCCAGGGGTGGCCAGTCTCACCGGGGAGCTGTTTTTT. This chain uses TRBV7-7 with TRBJ2-2, with D tentatively TRBD1 (6 bases). This CDR3 is built from 16 residues. CDR1 and CDR2 (germline): SSHAT, FNYEAQ (reference sequence).